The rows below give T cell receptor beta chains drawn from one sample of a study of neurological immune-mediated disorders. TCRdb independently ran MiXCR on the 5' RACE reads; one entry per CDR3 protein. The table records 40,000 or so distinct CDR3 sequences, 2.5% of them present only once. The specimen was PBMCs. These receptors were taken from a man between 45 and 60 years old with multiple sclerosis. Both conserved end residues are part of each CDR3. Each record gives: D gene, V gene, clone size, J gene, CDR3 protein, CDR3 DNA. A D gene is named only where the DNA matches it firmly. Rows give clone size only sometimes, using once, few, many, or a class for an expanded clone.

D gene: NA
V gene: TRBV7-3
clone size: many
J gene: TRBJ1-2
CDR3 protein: CASSLGGDNYGYTF
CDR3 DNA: TGTGCCAGCAGCTTGGGAGGGGATAACTATGGCTACACCTTC

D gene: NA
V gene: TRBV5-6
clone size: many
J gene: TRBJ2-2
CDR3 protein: CASSRADGNTGELFF
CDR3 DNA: TGTGCCAGCAGCCGCGCCGACGGAAACACCGGGGAGCTGTTTTTT

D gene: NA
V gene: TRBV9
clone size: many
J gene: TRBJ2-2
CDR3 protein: CASSVEVVPSTGELFF
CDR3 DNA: TGTGCCAGCAGCGTAGAGGTGGTTCCCTCCACCGGGGAGCTGTTTTTT

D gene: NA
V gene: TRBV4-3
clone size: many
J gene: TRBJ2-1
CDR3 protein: CASSQVKTYNEQFF
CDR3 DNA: TGCGCCAGCAGCCAGGTGAAAACCTACAATGAGCAGTTCTTC

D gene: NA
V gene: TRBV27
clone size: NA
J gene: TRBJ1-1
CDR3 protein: CASSYVMNTEAFF
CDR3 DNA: TGTGCCAGCAGTTATGTCATGAACACTGAAGCTTTCTTT

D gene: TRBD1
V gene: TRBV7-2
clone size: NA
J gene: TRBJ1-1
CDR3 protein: CASSSRTGQAFF
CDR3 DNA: TGTGCCAGCAGCTCCCGGACAGGGCAGGCTTTCTTT

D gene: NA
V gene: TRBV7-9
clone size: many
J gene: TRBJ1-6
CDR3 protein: CASSLEVSNSPLNF
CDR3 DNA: TGTGCCAGCAGCTTAGAAGTGTCTAATTCACCCCTCAACTTT

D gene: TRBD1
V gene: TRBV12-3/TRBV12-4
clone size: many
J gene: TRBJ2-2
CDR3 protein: CASSFWTGTTGELFF
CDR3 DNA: TGTGCCAGCAGTTTTTGGACAGGGACCACCGGGGAGCTGTTTTTT

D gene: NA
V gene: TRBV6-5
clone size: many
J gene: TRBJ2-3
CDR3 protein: CASTRTGISTDTQYF
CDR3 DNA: TGTGCCAGCACCAGGACTGGTATTAGCACAGATACGCAGTATTTT

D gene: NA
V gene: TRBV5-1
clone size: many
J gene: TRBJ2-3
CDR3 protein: CASSLEQASDTQYF
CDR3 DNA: TGCGCCAGCAGCTTGGAACAGGCTTCAGATACGCAGTATTTT

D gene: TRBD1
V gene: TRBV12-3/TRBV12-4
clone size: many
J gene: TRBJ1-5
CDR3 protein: CASSSGQGPYSNQPQHF
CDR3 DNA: TGTGCCAGCAGTTCGGGACAGGGCCCTTATAGCAATCAGCCCCAGCATTTT

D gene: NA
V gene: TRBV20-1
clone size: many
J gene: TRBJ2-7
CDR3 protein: CSARDGNEQYF
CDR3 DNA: TGCAGTGCTAGAGATGGCAACGAGCAGTACTTC

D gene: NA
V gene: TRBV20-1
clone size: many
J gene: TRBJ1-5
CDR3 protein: CSARVPADNQPQHF
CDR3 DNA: TGCAGTGCTAGAGTCCCCGCAGACAATCAGCCCCAGCATTTT

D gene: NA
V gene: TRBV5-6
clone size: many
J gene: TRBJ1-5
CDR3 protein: CASSLALTSNQPQHF
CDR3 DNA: TGTGCCAGCAGCTTGGCCCTCACTAGCAATCAGCCCCAGCATTTT

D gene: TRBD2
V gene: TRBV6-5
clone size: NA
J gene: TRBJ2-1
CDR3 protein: CASSTQRGRNEQFF
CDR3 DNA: TGTGCCAGCAGCACGCAGCGGGGACGCAATGAGCAGTTCTTC

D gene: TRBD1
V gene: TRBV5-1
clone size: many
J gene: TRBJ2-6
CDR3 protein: CASSPPGQGAPGANVLTF
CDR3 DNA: TGCGCCAGCAGCCCTCCGGGACAGGGGGCGCCAGGGGCCAACGTCCTGACTTTC

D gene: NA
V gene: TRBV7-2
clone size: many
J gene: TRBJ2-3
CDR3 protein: CASSLAAGYSTDTQYF
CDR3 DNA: TGTGCCAGCAGCTTAGCGGCAGGGTATAGCACAGATACGCAGTATTTT

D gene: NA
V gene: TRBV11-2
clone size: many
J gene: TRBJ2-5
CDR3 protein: CASSPGTGGETQYF
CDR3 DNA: TGTGCCAGCAGCCCCGGGACTGGAGGCGAGACCCAGTACTTC

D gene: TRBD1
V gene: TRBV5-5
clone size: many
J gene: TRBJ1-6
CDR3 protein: CASSLRGGDSYNSPLHF
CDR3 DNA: TGTGCCAGCAGCTTGAGAGGGGGCGATTCCTATAATTCACCCCTCCACTTT

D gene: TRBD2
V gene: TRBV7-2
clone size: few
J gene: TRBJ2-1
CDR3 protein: CASSSLIAGEQFF
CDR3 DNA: TGTGCCAGCAGCTCTCTGATAGCGGGGGAGCAGTTCTTC

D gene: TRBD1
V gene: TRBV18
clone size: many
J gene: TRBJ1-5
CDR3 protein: CASSGQDSNQPQHF
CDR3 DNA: TGTGCCAGCTCAGGACAGGATAGCAATCAGCCCCAGCATTTT

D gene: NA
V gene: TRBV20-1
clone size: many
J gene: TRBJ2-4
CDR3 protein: CSATDGEKAKNIQYF
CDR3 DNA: TGCAGTGCCACGGACGGGGAGAAGGCCAAAAACATTCAGTACTTC

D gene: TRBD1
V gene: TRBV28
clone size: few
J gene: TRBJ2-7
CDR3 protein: CASPQGQGSMHEQYF
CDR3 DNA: TGTGCCAGTCCCCAGGGACAGGGTAGTATGCACGAGCAGTACTTC

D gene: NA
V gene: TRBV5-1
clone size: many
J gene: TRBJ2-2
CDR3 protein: CASTRMGAPDTGELFF
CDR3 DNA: TGCGCCAGCACCCGAATGGGGGCCCCCGACACCGGGGAGCTGTTTTTT

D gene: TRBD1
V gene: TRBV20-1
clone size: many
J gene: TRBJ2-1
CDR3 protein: CSGHRGGNEQFF
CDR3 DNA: TGCAGCGGACACAGGGGTGGCAATGAGCAGTTCTTC

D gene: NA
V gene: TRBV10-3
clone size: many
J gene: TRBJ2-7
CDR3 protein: CAISESPRTGEQYF
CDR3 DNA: TGTGCCATCAGTGAGTCACCACGCACAGGGGAGCAGTACTTC

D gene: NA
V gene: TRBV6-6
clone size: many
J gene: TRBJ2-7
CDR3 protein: CASRLTTGRYEQYF
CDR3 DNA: TGTGCCAGCAGATTAACGACCGGGAGATACGAGCAGTACTTC

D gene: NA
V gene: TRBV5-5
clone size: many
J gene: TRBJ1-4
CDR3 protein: CASSFKGNEKLFF
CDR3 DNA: TGTGCCAGCAGCTTCAAGGGTAATGAAAAACTGTTTTTT

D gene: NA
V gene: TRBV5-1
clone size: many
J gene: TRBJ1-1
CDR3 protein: CASSPRQSNTEAFF
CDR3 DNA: TGCGCCAGCAGCCCCCGACAGTCGAACACTGAAGCTTTCTTT

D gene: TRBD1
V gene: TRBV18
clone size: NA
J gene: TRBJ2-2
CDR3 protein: CASHSYRGDTGELFF
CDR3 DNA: TGTGCCAGCCACTCCTACAGGGGGGACACCGGGGAGCTGTTTTTT

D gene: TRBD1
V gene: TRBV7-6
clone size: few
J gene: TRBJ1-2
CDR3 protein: CASSPNPDRGGYTF
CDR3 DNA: TGTGCCAGCAGTCCAAATCCTGACAGGGGCGGCTACACCTTC

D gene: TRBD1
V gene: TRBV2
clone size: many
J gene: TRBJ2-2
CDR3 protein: CASSRLGTGGSGELFF
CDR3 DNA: TGTGCCAGCAGTCGTCTTGGGACAGGGGGCTCCGGGGAGCTGTTTTTT

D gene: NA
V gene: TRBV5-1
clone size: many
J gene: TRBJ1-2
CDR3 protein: CASSKDFTADYGYTF
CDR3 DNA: TGCGCCAGCAGCAAGGACTTTACCGCAGACTATGGCTACACCTTC

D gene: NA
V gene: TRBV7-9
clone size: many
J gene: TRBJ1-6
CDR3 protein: CASSSYAGTGDSPLHF
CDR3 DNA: TGTGCCAGCAGCTCATACGCCGGGACGGGGGATTCACCCCTCCACTTT

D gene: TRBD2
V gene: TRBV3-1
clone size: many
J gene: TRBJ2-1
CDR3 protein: CASSQTGTRSNEQFF
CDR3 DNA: TGTGCCAGCAGCCAAACCGGGACTAGATCAAATGAGCAGTTCTTC

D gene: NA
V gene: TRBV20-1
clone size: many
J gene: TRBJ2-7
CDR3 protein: CSARPTGSEQYF
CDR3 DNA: TGCAGTGCTAGGCCCACAGGGAGCGAGCAGTACTTC

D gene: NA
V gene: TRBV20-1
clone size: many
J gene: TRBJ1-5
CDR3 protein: CSASCPQPQHF
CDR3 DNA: TGCAGTGCAAGTTGTCCTCAGCCCCAGCATTTT

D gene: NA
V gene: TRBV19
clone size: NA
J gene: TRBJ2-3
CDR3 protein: CASGGLADTQYF
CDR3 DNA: TGTGCCAGTGGGGGATTGGCGGATACGCAGTATTTT

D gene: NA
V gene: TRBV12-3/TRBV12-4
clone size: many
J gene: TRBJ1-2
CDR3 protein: CASSSGGGGYTF
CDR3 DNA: TGTGCCAGCAGTTCCGGGGGGGGCGGCTACACCTTC

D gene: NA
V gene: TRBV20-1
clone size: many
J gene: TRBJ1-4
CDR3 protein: CSASGDATNEKLFF
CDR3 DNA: TGCAGTGCTAGTGGGGATGCAACTAATGAAAAACTGTTTTTT

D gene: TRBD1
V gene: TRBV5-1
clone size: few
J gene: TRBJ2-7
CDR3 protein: CASSLAQGLEQYF
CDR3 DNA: TGCGCCAGCAGCTTGGCACAGGGGTTAGAGCAGTACTTC

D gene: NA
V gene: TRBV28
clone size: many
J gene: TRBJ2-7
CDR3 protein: CASSFPLSSYEQYF
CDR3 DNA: TGTGCCAGCAGTTTCCCGTTGTCCTCCTACGAGCAGTACTTC

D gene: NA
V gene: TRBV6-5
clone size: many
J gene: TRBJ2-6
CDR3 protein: CASSYSLGAGANVLTF
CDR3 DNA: TGTGCCAGCAGTTACTCTCTAGGGGCTGGGGCCAACGTCCTGACTTTC

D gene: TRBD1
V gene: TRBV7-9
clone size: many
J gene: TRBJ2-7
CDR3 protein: CASSDWTGYEQYF
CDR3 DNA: TGTGCCAGCAGCGACTGGACAGGCTACGAGCAGTACTTC

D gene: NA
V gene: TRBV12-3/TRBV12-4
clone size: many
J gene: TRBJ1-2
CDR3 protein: CASSLLGNTLYGYTF
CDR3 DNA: TGTGCCAGCAGCCTTTTAGGAAACACCCTCTATGGCTACACCTTC

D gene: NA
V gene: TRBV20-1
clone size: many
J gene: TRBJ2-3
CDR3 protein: CSARGSGSTDTQYF
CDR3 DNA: TGCAGTGCTAGGGGTAGCGGAAGCACAGATACGCAGTATTTT

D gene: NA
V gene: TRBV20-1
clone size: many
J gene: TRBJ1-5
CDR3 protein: CSALKQGLYSNQPQHF
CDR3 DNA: TGCAGTGCTCTTAAACAGGGATTATATAGCAATCAGCCCCAGCATTTT

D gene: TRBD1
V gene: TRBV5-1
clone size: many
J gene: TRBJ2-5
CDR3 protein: CASSLSQGAGETQYF
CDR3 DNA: TGCGCCAGCAGCTTAAGTCAGGGGGCCGGCGAGACCCAGTACTTC

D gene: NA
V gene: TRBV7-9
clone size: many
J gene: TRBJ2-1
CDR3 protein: CASSLVYNEQFF
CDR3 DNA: TGTGCCAGCAGCTTAGTGTACAATGAGCAGTTCTTC

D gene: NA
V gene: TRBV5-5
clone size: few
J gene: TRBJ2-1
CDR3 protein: CASSRAGAYNEQFF
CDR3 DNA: TGTGCCAGCAGCAGGGCGGGTGCCTACAATGAGCAGTTCTTC

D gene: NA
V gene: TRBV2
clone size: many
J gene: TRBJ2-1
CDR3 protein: CASSPPLLYNEQFF
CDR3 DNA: TGTGCCAGCAGTCCACCCTTACTCTACAATGAGCAGTTCTTC

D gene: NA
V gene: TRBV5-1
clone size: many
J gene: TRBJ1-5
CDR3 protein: CASSWGPQNQPQHF
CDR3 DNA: TGCGCCAGCAGCTGGGGACCGCAGAATCAGCCCCAGCATTTT